Below, 4 T cell receptor beta chains from the same sample are listed, as sequenced in a study of T cell responses to AZD1222 COVID-19 vaccine. Sequenced by immunoSEQ multiplex PCR; TCRdb stores in-frame clones only, minus some. The repertoire has some 80,000 clones, 90% of them found once; the top ten carry roughly 5%. Sample: peripheral blood, taken on day 0 of AZD1222 vaccination. The source is an adult in good health.

V usage is TRBV29-1 and J usage is TRBJ1-2; TRBD1 might be the D (5 bases). Germline CDR1 is SQVTM and CDR2 is ANQGSEA. The CDR3 runs to 11 residues. The V and J ends lost 4 bases and 5 bases respectively, with 8 bases between them. In nucleotides, the CDR3 is TGCAGCGTTGGACAGACTTATGGCTACACCTTC. Its protein product is CSVGQTYGYTF.

This chain connects TRBV11-2 to TRBJ2-1; D might be TRBD1 (7 bases). The germline V gene encodes CDR1 SGHAT and CDR2 FQNNGV. V was shortened by 1 base and J by 8 bases, with 15 bases between the two germline ends. The CDR3 spans 15 residues. The CDR3 DNA reads as TGTGCCAGCAGCTTAGTGCAGGGGGGCGTCGATGAGCAGTTCTTC. It encodes CASSLVQGGVDEQFF.

The rearrangement uses TRBV5-4 and TRBJ1-1, with 8 bases matching TRBD1. The CDR3 is made up of 16 amino acids. V lost 4 bases to trimming and J lost 5 bases; unmatched junction nucleotides: 13. Germline CDR1 SGHNT, CDR2 YYREEE (reference sequence). The CDR3 sequence: CASSPQGAVGVTEAFF. CDR3 nucleotides: TGTGCCAGCAGCCCCCAGGGGGCGGTCGGGGTGACTGAAGCTTTCTTT.

The V call is TRBV5-1, the J call TRBJ2-1, with D hard to call. Germline values: CDR1 SGHRS, CDR2 YFSETQ. CDR3 length equals 16 residues. V lost 0 bases and J 4 bases, leaving 14 bases between the germline ends. The CDR3 sequence: CASSLGGRKDYNEQFF. The CDR3 coding sequence is TGCGCCAGCAGCTTGGGCGGCAGAAAAGATTACAATGAGCAGTTCTTC. Based on the CDR3 plus reference TRBV5-1 and TRBJ2-1, the full variable domain is KAGVTQTPRYLIKTRGQQVTLSCSPISGHRSVSWYQQTPGQGLQFLFEYFSETQRNKGNFPGRFSGRQFSNSRSEMNVSTLELGDSALYLCASSLGGRKDYNEQFFGPGTRLTVL.